This TCR beta chain was obtained from a study of blood T cell repertoires in COVID-19. The assay was immunoSEQ multiplex PCR, and TCRdb's table has in-frame clones only and misses some. The sample gives about 170,000 clones, around four fifths of which show up once; roughly 19% is in the top ten. This CDR3 has 15 amino acids. V trimming: 0 bases; J trimming: 1 base; junction bases outside the gene matches: 4. Germline-derived CDR1 and CDR2 are SGDLS and YYNGEE. The receptor was derived from a woman aged 70-85 years who had recovered from COVID-19. The material sequenced was peripheral blood. The chain employs TRBV9 and TRBJ2-7; 7 nucleotides align to TRBD1. CDR3 nucleotide sequence: TGTGCCAGCAGCGTAGAAGGGACAGAATCCTACGAGCAGTACTTC. Protein product: CASSVEGTESYEQYF.